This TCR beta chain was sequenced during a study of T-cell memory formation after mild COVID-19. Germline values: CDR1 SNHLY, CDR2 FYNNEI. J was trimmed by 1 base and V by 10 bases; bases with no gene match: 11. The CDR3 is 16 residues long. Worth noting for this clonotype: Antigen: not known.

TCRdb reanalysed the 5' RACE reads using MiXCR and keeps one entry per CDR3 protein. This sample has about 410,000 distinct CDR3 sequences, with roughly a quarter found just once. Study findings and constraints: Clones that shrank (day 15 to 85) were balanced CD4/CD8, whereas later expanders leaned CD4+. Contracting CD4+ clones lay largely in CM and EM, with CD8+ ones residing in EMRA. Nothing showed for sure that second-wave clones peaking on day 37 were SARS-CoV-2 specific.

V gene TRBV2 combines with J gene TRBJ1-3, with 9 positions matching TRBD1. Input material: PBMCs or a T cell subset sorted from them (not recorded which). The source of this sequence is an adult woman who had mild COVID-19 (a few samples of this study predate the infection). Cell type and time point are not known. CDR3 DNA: TGTGCCAAAAGAATTCCGGGACAGGGTTCTGGAAACACCATATATTTT. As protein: CAKRIPGQGSGNTIYF. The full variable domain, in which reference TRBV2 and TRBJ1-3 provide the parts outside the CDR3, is EPEVTQTPSHQVTQMGQEVILRCVPISNHLYFYWYRQILGQKVEFLVSFYNNEISEKSEIFDDQFSVERPDGSNFTLKIRSTKLEDSAMYFCAKRIPGQGSGNTIYFGEGSWLTVV.